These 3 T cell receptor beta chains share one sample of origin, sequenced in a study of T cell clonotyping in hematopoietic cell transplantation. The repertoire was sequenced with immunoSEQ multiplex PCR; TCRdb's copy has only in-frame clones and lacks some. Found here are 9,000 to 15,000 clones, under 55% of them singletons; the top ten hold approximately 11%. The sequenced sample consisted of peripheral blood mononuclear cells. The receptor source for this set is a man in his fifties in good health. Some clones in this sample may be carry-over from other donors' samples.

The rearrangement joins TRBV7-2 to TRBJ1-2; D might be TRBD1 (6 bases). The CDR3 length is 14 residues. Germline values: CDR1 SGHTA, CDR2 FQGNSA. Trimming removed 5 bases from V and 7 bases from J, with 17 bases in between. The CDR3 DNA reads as TGTGCCAGCAGCCCACAAGGGGGGGGCCGTGGCTACACCTTC. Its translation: CASSPQGGGRGYTF. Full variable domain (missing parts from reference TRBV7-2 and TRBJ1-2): GAGVSQSPSNKVTEKGKDVELRCDPISGHTALYWYRQSLGQGLEFLIYFQGNSAPDKSGLPSDRFSAERTGGSVSTLTIQRTQQEDSAVYLCASSPQGGGRGYTFGSGTRLTVV.

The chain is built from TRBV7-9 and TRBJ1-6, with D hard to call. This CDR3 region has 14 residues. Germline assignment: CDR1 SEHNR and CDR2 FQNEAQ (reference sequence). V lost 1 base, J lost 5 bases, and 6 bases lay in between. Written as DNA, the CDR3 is TGTGCCAGCAGCTTAGGACGGCATAATTCACCCCTCCACTTT. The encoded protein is CASSLGRHNSPLHF.

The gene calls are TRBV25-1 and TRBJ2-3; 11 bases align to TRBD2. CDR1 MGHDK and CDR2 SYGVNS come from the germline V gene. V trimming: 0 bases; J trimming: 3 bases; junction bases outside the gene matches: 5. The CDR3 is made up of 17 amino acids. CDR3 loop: CASSEYRLAGGTDTQYF. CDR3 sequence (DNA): TGTGCCAGCAGTGAATATCGGCTAGCGGGAGGAACAGATACGCAGTATTTT.